These 8 T cell receptor beta chains share one sample of origin, sequenced in a study of T cells in tuberculosis. Sequenced by immunoSEQ multiplex PCR; TCRdb stores in-frame clones only, minus some. The data show tens of thousands of clones, with around 92% seen just once and 7% held by the top ten. Time point given: new active TB diagnosis, blood taken before or within 7 days of starting treatment. The sequences come from PBMCs, collected at tuberculosis diagnosis. The receptors stem from an adult with tuberculosis. Some clones in this sample may be carry-over from other donors' samples.

This clone was counted a few times. This chain uses TRBV5-4 with TRBJ1-2, with D uncertain. There are 16 residues in the CDR3. CDR1 and CDR2 from the germline V gene are SGHNT and YYREEE (reference sequence). The germline V and J ends were trimmed by 4 bases and 0 bases, with 16 bases remaining between them. CDR3 amino acids: CASSHVWAASNYGYTF. CDR3 DNA: TGTGCCAGCAGCCATGTCTGGGCAGCCTCTAACTATGGCTACACCTTC. The variable domain in full, completed from reference TRBV5-4 and TRBJ1-2, reads ETGVTQSPTHLIKTRGQQVTLRCSSQSGHNTVSWYQQALGQGPQFIFQYYREEENGRGNFPPRFSGLQFPNYSSELNVNALELDDSALYLCASSHVWAASNYGYTFGSGTRLTVV.

The chain is built from TRBV30 and TRBJ2-7, with 7 bases fitting TRBD1. This CDR3 spans 13 amino acids. With 2 bases clipped from V and 6 bases from J, the junction kept 7 bases outside the gene matches. Germline loops: CDR1 GTSNPN, CDR2 SVGIG (reference sequence). The CDR3 sequence is CAWSSQTGTEQYF. For the CDR3, the DNA is TGTGCCTGGAGTTCACAGACAGGGACCGAGCAGTACTTC.

The chain uses TRBV7-9 and TRBJ2-3, with 16 bases aligning to TRBD2. J lost 6 bases, V lost 0 bases, and 3 bases had no gene match. This CDR3 contains 17 residues. The V gene's germline CDR1 is SEHNR and CDR2 FQNEAQ (reference sequence). The CDR3 region has the DNA TGTGCCAGCAGCTTAGCGGGACTAGCGGGGGGGCCGGATACGCAGTATTTT. It translates to CASSLAGLAGGPDTQYF. The variable domain in full, with the rest retrieved from reference TRBV7-9 and TRBJ2-3, is DTGVSQNPRHKITKRGQNVTFRCDPISEHNRLYWYRQTLGQGPEFLTYFQNEAQLEKSRLLSDRFSAERPKGSFSTLEIQRTEQGDSAMYLCASSLAGLAGGPDTQYFGPGTRLTVL.

The rearrangement links TRBV10-3 to TRBJ1-1; D perhaps matches TRBD1 (5 bases). Trimming took 0 bases from V and 3 from J, leaving 14 bases between them. The CDR3 contains 16 residues. Germline loops: CDR1 ENHRY, CDR2 SYGVKD. The CDR3 region has the DNA TGTGCCATCAGTGAGTCTGGGGCAGGGAGGGACACTGAAGCTTTCTTT. Translated, it gives CAISESGAGRDTEAFF.

This clone was detected only once. The rearrangement links TRBV2 to TRBJ1-1, with D maybe TRBD1 (5 bases). The germline V and J ends were trimmed by 7 bases and 3 bases, with 15 bases remaining between them. Germline V gives CDR1 SNHLY, CDR2 FYNNEI. The length of the CDR3 is 14 residues. CDR3 bases: TGTGCCAGCATAAGTCCGATAGGGGACACTGAAGCTTTCTTT. Translation gives CASISPIGDTEAFF.

The CDR3 protein is CASGLAGDTQYF. For the CDR3, the DNA is TGTGCTAGTGGTTTGGCCGGAGATACGCAGTATTTT. The V call is TRBV12-5, the J call TRBJ2-3; D is unclear. The V and J ends lost 1 base and 5 bases respectively, with 4 bases between them. The CDR3 is 12 amino acids. CDR1 LGHNT and CDR2 FRNRAP come from the germline V gene.

This clone has just one count. The chain combines TRBV11-2 with TRBJ1-2; D uncertain. CDR3 length: 14 amino acids. Deletions cut 5 bases from V and 3 bases from J, with 13 bases between. Germline V gives CDR1 SGHAT, CDR2 FQNNGV. CDR3 amino acids: CASSHSGSYYGYTF. CDR3 DNA sequence: TGTGCCAGCAGCCATAGCGGCAGCTACTATGGCTACACCTTC.

The chain employs TRBV19 and TRBJ1-6, with TRBD1 as a possible D gene (6 bases). The germline CDR1 and CDR2 sequences are LNHDA and SQIVND (reference sequence). V was pared by 1 base and J by 10 bases, with 11 bases between. This CDR3 comprises 14 residues. The CDR3 is CASSIVSQGSPLHF. CDR3 nucleotides: TGTGCCAGTAGTATAGTCTCACAGGGATCACCCCTCCACTTT.